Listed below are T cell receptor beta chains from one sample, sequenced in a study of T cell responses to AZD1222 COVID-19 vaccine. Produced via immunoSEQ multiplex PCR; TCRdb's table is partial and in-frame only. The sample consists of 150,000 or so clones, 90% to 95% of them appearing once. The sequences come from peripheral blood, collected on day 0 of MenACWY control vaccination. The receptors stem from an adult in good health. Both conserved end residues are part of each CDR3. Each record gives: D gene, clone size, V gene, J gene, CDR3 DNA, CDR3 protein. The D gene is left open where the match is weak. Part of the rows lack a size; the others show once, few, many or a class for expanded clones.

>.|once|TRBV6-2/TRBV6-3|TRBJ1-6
TGTGCCAGCAGTTTAACCGGGCCGTATAAAAATTCACCCCTCCACTTT
CASSLTGPYKNSPLHF
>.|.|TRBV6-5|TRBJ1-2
TGTGCCGCCGTCCCGGGGCAGATTGGCTACACCTTC
CAAVPGQIGYTF
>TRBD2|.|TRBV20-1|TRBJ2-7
TGCAGTGCTAGTCGCGGACTAGCTGGTTCGTACGAGCAGTACTTC
CSASRGLAGSYEQYF
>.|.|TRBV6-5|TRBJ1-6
TGTGCCAGCGGTACTCGGGCTCAACTCCACTTT
CASGTRAQLHF
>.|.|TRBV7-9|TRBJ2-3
TGTGCCAGCAGCTTTATTGGGTTTAGCACAGATACGCAGTATTTT
CASSFIGFSTDTQYF
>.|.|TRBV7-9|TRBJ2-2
TGTGCCAGCAGCTTAGCCCCCAGAACCTCTCTCACCGGGGAGCTGTTTTTT
CASSLAPRTSLTGELFF
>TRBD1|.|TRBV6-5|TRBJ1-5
TGTGCCAGCACCCCAAGGGGGCTCAATCAGCCCCAGCATTTT
CASTPRGLNQPQHF
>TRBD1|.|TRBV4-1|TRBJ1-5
TGCGCCAGCAGCCAAGTACAGGGGATTCGGCATAGCAATCAGCCCCAGCATTTT
CASSQVQGIRHSNQPQHF
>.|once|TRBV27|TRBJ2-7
TGTGCCAGCAGCAAAGGGGTAGGAAACGAGCAGTACTTC
CASSKGVGNEQYF
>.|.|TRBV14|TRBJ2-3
TGTGCCAGCAGCCAGATTGTAGATACGCAGTATTTT
CASSQIVDTQYF
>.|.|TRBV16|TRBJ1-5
TGTGCCAGCAGCCAATCTGCCTGGAGTTATAGCAATCAGCCCCAGCATTTT
CASSQSAWSYSNQPQHF
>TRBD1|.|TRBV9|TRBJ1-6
TGTGCCAGCAGCGGGGACAGGGGCTACGCTTCACCCCTCCACTTT
CASSGDRGYASPLHF
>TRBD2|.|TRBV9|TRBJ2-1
TGTGCCAGCAGCGTAGTTACTAGCGGGTTAGAGGAGCAGTTCTTC
CASSVVTSGLEEQFF
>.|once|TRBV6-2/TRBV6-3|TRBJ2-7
TGTGCCAGCAGTTACCCTCCTAGGGGGGCGGTCGAGCAGTACTTC
CASSYPPRGAVEQYF
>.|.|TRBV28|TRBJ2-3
TGTGCCAGCAGCTTCCCACGGACAAGGAACGGCAGCACAGATACGCAGTATTTT
CASSFPRTRNGSTDTQYF
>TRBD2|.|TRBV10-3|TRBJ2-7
TGTGCCATCAGTGAAAGCGGGGTCTACGAGCAGTACTTC
CAISESGVYEQYF
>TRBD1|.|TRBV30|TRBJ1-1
TGTGCCTGGAGTGCCCGGGACAGACTAAATGAAGCTTTCTTT
CAWSARDRLNEAFF
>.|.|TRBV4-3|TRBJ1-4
TGCGCCAGCAGCCAATCGTCCCGGGCTTCGGGAACTAATGAAAAACTGTTTTTT
CASSQSSRASGTNEKLFF
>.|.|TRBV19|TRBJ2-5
TGTGCCAGTAGTATTAAGAGGGACCAAGAGACCCAGTACTTC
CASSIKRDQETQYF
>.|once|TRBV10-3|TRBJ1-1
TGTGCCATCAGGGAAACACTCATGAACACTGAAGCTTTCTTT
CAIRETLMNTEAFF
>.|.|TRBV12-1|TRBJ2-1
TGTGCCAGCCCGGGTGGTGGGGAATCCTACAATGAGCAGTTCTTC
CASPGGGESYNEQFF
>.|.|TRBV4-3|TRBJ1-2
TGCGCCAGCAGCCCAAACGCGGCTGCAGGCTACACCTTC
CASSPNAAAGYTF
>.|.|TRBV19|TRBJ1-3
TGTGCCAGTAAGACCCAGGCAACTGGAAACACCATATATTTT
CASKTQATGNTIYF
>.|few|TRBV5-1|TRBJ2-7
TGCGCCAGCAGCTTGGCCCTTATGGGAGGCTCCGAGCAGTACTTC
CASSLALMGGSEQYF
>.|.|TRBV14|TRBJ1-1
TGTGCCAGCAGCCAGCCCCGGGCGGGACGGCGCACTGAAGCTTTCTTT
CASSQPRAGRRTEAFF
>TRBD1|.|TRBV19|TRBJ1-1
TGTGCCAGTAGTCTGGGACAGCCAGTTGAAGCTTTCTTT
CASSLGQPVEAFF
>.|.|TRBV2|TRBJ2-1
TGTGCCAGCCGGAAGGGGACAAAAGAGCAGTTCTTC
CASRKGTKEQFF
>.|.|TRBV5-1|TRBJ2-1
TGCGCCAGCAGCCGCCCTGGACAGTACAATGAGCAGTTCTTC
CASSRPGQYNEQFF
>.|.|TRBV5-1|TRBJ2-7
TGCGCCAGCAGCTTGATAATAGGGAGGAACGAGCAGTACTTC
CASSLIIGRNEQYF
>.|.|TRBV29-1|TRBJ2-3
TGCAGCGTGGCCCTAAGCGGGGATACGCAGTATTTT
CSVALSGDTQYF
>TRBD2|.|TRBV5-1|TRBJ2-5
TGCGCCAGCAGCTTGCCCAGCGGGAGTCACGAGACCCAGTACTTC
CASSLPSGSHETQYF
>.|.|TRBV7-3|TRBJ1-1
TGTGCCAGCAGCTCAACGAGGAACACTGAAGCTTTCTTT
CASSSTRNTEAFF
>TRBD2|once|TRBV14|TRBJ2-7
TGTGCCAGCAGCCAAGTAAGGCTAGCGGGAGTAGACGAGCAGTACTTC
CASSQVRLAGVDEQYF
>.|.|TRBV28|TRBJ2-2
TGTGCCAGCAGCCAGGGGGGCGTAGCGAACACCGGGGAGCTGTTTTTT
CASSQGGVANTGELFF
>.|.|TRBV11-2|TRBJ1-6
TGTGCCAGCAGCGCATCGGGAATAGCGTCTAGGTCCTATAATTCACCCCTCCACTTT
CASSASGIASRSYNSPLHF
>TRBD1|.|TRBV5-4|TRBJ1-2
TGTGCCAGCAGCTTCCCGGACAGGTACGGCTACACCTTC
CASSFPDRYGYTF
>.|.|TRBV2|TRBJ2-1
TGTGCCAGCAGTCGTAGCGGCAACAATGAGCAGTTCTTC
CASSRSGNNEQFF
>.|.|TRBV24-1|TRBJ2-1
TGTGCCACCAGTGATTTGGTCGCCCAATACCCGAATGAGCAGTTCTTC
CATSDLVAQYPNEQFF